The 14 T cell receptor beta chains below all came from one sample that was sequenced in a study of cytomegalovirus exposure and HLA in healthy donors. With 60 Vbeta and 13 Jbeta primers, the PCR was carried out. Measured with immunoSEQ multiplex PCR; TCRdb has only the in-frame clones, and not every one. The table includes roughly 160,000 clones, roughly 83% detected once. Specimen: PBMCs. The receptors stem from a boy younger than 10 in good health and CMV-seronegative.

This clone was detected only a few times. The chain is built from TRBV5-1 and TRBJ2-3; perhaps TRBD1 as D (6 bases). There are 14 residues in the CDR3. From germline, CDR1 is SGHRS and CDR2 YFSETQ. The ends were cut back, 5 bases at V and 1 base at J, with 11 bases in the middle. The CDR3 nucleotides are TGCGCCAGCAGTCAGGGGTTGGGCACAGATACGCAGTATTTT. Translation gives CASSQGLGTDTQYF.

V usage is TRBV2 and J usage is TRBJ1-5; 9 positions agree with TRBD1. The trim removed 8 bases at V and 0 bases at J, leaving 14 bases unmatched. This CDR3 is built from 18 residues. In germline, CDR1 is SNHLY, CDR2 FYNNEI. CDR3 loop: CASGGDREGSLSNQPQHF. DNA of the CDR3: TGTGCCAGCGGGGGGGACAGGGAGGGATCCCTTAGCAATCAGCCCCAGCATTTT.

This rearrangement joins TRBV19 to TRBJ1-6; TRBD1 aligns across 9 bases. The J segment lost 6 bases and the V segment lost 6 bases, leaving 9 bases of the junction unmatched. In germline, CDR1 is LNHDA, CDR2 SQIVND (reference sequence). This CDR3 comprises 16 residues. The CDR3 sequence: CASSFNRGPGNSPLHF. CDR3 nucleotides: TGTGCCAGTAGCTTTAACAGGGGGCCCGGTAATTCACCCCTCCACTTT.

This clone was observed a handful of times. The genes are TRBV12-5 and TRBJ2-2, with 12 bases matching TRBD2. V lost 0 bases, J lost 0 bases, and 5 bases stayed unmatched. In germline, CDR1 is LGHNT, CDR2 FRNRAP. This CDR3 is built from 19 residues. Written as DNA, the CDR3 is TGTGCTAGTGGTTTGGTCCGGACTAGCGGGACACCGAACACCGGGGAGCTGTTTTTT. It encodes CASGLVRTSGTPNTGELFF.

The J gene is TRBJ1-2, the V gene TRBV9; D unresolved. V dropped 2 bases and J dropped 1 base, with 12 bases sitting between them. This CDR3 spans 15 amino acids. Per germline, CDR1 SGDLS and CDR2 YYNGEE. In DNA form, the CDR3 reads TGTGCCAGCAGCGTGGGTGCAGCGGATAACTATGGCTACACCTTC. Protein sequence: CASSVGAADNYGYTF.

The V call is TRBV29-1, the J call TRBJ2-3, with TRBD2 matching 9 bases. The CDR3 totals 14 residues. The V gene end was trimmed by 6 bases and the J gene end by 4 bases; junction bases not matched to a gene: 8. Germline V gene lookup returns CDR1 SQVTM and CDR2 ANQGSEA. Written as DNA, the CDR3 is TGCAGCGTCTTAGCGGGAGAGGCCCCAGATACGCAGTATTTT. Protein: CSVLAGEAPDTQYF.

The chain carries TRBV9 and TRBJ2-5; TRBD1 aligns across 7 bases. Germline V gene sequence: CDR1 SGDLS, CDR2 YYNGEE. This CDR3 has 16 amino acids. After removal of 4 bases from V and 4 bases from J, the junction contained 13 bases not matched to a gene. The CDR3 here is CASSPRGQLGIETQYF. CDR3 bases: TGTGCCAGCAGCCCTAGGGGACAGTTAGGAATAGAGACCCAGTACTTC.

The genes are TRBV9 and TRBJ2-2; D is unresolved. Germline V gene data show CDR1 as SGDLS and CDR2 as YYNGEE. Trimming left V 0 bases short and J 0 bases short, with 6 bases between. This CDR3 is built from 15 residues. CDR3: CASSVDPANTGELFF. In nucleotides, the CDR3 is TGTGCCAGCAGCGTAGATCCTGCGAACACCGGGGAGCTGTTTTTT.

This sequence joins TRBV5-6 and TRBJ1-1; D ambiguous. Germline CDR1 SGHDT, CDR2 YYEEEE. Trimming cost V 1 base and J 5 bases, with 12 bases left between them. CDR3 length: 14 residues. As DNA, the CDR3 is TGTGCCAGCAGCTTGCGAGGGAAGTGGACTGAAGCTTTCTTT. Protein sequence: CASSLRGKWTEAFF.

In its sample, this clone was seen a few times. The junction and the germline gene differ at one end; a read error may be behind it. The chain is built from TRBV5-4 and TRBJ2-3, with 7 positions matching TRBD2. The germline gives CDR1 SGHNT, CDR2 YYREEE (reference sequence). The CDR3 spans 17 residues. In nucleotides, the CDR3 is TGTGCCAGCAGTTTGGTACCGGGAGGCCTAGGCACCGATACGCAGTATTTT. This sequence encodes CASSLVPGGLGTDTQYF.

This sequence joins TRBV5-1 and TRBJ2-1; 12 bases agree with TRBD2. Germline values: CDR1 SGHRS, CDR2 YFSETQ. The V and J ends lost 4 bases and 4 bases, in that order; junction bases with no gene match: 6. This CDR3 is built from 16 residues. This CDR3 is CASSRTSGGKYNEQFF. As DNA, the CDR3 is TGCGCCAGCAGCCGTACTAGCGGGGGGAAGTACAATGAGCAGTTCTTC.

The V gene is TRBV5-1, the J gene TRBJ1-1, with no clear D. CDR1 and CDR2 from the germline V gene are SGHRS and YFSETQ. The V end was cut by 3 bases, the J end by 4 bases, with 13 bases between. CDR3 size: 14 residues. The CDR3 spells CASSWEGIGTEAFF. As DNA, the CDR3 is TGCGCCAGCAGCTGGGAGGGTATCGGCACTGAAGCTTTCTTT.

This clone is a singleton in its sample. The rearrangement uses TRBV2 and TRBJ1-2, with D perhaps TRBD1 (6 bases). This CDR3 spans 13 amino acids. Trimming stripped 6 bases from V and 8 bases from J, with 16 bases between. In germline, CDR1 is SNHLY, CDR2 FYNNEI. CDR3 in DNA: TGTGCCAGCAGAATCAGTGAGGGGGAGGGCTACACCTTC. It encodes CASRISEGEGYTF.

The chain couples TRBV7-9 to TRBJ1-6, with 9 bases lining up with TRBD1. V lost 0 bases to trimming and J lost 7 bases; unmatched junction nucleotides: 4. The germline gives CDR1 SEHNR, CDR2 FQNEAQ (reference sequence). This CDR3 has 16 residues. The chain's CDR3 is CASSLAPGTGNSPLHF. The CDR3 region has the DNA TGTGCCAGCAGCTTAGCGCCGGGGACAGGGAATTCACCCCTCCACTTT.